This T cell receptor beta chain was profiled in a study of T cell responses to AZD1222 COVID-19 vaccine. Across the study: The study pooled second doses at about 4 or about 12 weeks.

As regards this clone: Its antigen is still unknown.

The V end was cut by 7 bases, the J end by 2 bases, with 15 bases between. Germline V gene lookup returns CDR1 LNHDA and CDR2 SQIVND (reference sequence). The CDR3 loop spans 15 amino acids. General study findings and limits: Increases in Spike-specific TCR breadth and depth were seen after two AZD1222 doses. Close to half of spike-specific TCRs reportedly recognize unmutated variant regions.

The protocol was immunoSEQ multiplex PCR, while the TCRdb copy is restricted to in-frame clones and leaves out a portion. The table lists about 140,000 clones, roughly 92% of them singletons. The sequences come from peripheral blood, collected on day 0 of AZD1222 vaccination. J is TRBJ1-5 and V is TRBV19, with a weak D call TRBD1 (6 bases). The sequence was collected from an adult in good health. The CDR3 DNA is TGTGCCAGTAAAACTACAGGGAGCGGCAATCAGCCCCAGCATTTT. It encodes CASKTTGSGNQPQHF. Drawing the rest from reference TRBV19 and TRBJ1-5, the complete variable domain is DGGITQSPKYLFRKEGQNVTLSCEQNLNHDAMYWYRQDPGQGLRLIYYSQIVNDFQKGDIAEGYSVSREKKESFPLTVTSAQKNPTAFYLCASKTTGSGNQPQHFGDGTRLSIL.